This TCR beta chain is drawn from a study of somatic mutations in cytotoxic T cells in rheumatoid arthritis. Assay: immunoSEQ multiplex PCR; the TCRdb copy retains only in-frame clones and omits some. The profile shows 20,000 or so clones, 82% of them singletons. This CDR3 has 13 amino acids. V gave up 3 bases and J gave up 4 bases, with 8 bases separating them. From germline, CDR1 is MNHEY and CDR2 SMNVEV (reference sequence). The receptor's source is a woman between 50 and 59 years old in good health. The genes are TRBV27 and TRBJ2-3; D gene uncertain. Material for sequencing was CD8+ T cells sorted from blood. For the CDR3, the DNA is TGTGCCAGCAGTTTTGGCGTGTCAGATACGCAGTATTTT. Amino acid sequence: CASSFGVSDTQYF.